This T cell receptor (beta chain) was observed in a study of blood T cell repertoires in COVID-19. Turning to the study itself: Sample material is recorded as cDNA or gDNA derived from T cells, B-cell-depleted T cells, or PBMCs.

The trim removed 5 bases at V and 6 bases at J, leaving 4 bases unmatched. The V gene's germline CDR1 is MNHEY and CDR2 SMNVEV (reference sequence). The CDR3 length is 13 residues. Profiling relied on immunoSEQ multiplex PCR, and the TCRdb table lists in-frame clones only, not all of them. Of some 250,000 clones in the sample, approximately 85% are singletons; the top ten hold about 1.9%. The V call is TRBV27, the J call TRBJ1-5, with 7 bases lining up with TRBD1. Sequences were obtained from PBMCs or T cells enriched from blood (not recorded which). This clonotype was obtained from a woman in her fifties or sixties who had recovered from COVID-19. CDR3 region: CASSQTGRQPQHF. DNA of the CDR3: TGTGCCAGCAGTCAGACAGGGCGTCAGCCCCAGCATTTT.